Listed below are T cell receptor beta chains from one sample, sequenced in a study of blood T cell repertoires in COVID-19. Profiled with immunoSEQ multiplex PCR; TCRdb holds only in-frame clones, not every one. The repertoire consists of 25,000 to 30,000 clones, with around 90% occurring once and the leading ten covering 6% to 9.5%. Source material: peripheral blood. The receptors stem from a human donor in a cohort sampled during active COVID-19. Each CDR3 is given with its conserved first and last residue. The order of the fields is CDR3 DNA, CDR3 protein, V gene, D gene, clone size, J gene. A D gene is named only where the DNA matches it firmly. Clone size appears in some rows only: once, few, many, or a class for an expanded clone.

CDR3nt: TGTGCCAGCAGTTACGACAGGGTTCTGGACGAGCAGTACTTC
CDR3aa: CASSYDRVLDEQYF
v_gene: TRBV6-5
d_gene: TRBD1
abundance: NA
j_gene: TRBJ2-7

CDR3nt: TGTGCCAGCAGCCTACAGGGGTATAACTATGGCTACACCTTC
CDR3aa: CASSLQGYNYGYTF
v_gene: TRBV7-9
d_gene: TRBD1
abundance: NA
j_gene: TRBJ1-2

CDR3nt: TGTGCCAGCAGCTTAGCGCAAGTGAGGGATACGCAGTATTTT
CDR3aa: CASSLAQVRDTQYF
v_gene: TRBV7-2
d_gene: NA
abundance: few
j_gene: TRBJ2-3

CDR3nt: TGTGCCACCAGCCGCGGGCGAACAGGGGTCACAGATACGCAGTATTTT
CDR3aa: CATSRGRTGVTDTQYF
v_gene: TRBV15
d_gene: TRBD1
abundance: NA
j_gene: TRBJ2-3

CDR3nt: TGTGCCTCACGGGTGGCTAGTCACTCTGGAAACACCATATATTTT
CDR3aa: CASRVASHSGNTIYF
v_gene: TRBV28
d_gene: NA
abundance: few
j_gene: TRBJ1-3

CDR3nt: TGTGCCAGCAGTACGGGAACCGGGACTAGCGGGATCGAGCAGTTCTTC
CDR3aa: CASSTGTGTSGIEQFF
v_gene: TRBV6-2/TRBV6-3
d_gene: TRBD2
abundance: NA
j_gene: TRBJ2-1

CDR3nt: TGCGCCAGCAGCTTGGGGCGGACAGGCTACAATGAGCAGTTCTTC
CDR3aa: CASSLGRTGYNEQFF
v_gene: TRBV5-1
d_gene: TRBD1
abundance: NA
j_gene: TRBJ2-1

CDR3nt: TGTGCCAGCAGTCAACGTGGTCCGGGACAGGGGGTTGTAGATACGCAGTATTTT
CDR3aa: CASSQRGPGQGVVDTQYF
v_gene: TRBV6-6
d_gene: TRBD1
abundance: NA
j_gene: TRBJ2-3

CDR3nt: TGTGCCAGCACCATCCAGGACAGGGACAGCAATCAGCCCCAGCATTTT
CDR3aa: CASTIQDRDSNQPQHF
v_gene: TRBV9
d_gene: TRBD1
abundance: few
j_gene: TRBJ1-5

CDR3nt: TGTGCCAGCAGCCAAATAGCGGGAGCTTCTCCAGATACGCAGTATTTT
CDR3aa: CASSQIAGASPDTQYF
v_gene: TRBV28
d_gene: TRBD2
abundance: once
j_gene: TRBJ2-3

CDR3nt: TGTGCCAGTAGTATAGAGCGGACAGGGAAAGAGCAGTTCTTC
CDR3aa: CASSIERTGKEQFF
v_gene: TRBV19
d_gene: TRBD1
abundance: NA
j_gene: TRBJ2-1

CDR3nt: TGTGCCAGTGGGATAGGCGGGAGCACAGATACGCAGTATTTT
CDR3aa: CASGIGGSTDTQYF
v_gene: TRBV2
d_gene: NA
abundance: NA
j_gene: TRBJ2-3

CDR3nt: TGTGCTAGTGGTTTGGGACTTTACACAGGTACGCAGTATTTT
CDR3aa: CASGLGLYTGTQYF
v_gene: TRBV12-5
d_gene: NA
abundance: NA
j_gene: TRBJ2-3

CDR3nt: TGTGCCAGTAGTATAGATGGGACAGCTGGAAACACCATATATTTT
CDR3aa: CASSIDGTAGNTIYF
v_gene: TRBV19
d_gene: TRBD1
abundance: NA
j_gene: TRBJ1-3

CDR3nt: TGCAGCGCAGGTCAAGTAGCGGGAGGAGGCAATGAGCAGTTCTTC
CDR3aa: CSAGQVAGGGNEQFF
v_gene: TRBV29-1
d_gene: TRBD2
abundance: NA
j_gene: TRBJ2-1

CDR3nt: TGTGCCAGCAGCTTAGGTAGACAGTCCTACGAGCAGTACTTC
CDR3aa: CASSLGRQSYEQYF
v_gene: TRBV11-2
d_gene: NA
abundance: NA
j_gene: TRBJ2-7

CDR3nt: TGTGCCAGCTCACCGCTTCAGATGCACACTGAAGCTTTCTTT
CDR3aa: CASSPLQMHTEAFF
v_gene: TRBV18
d_gene: NA
abundance: NA
j_gene: TRBJ1-1

CDR3nt: TGTGCCAGCTCGACAGTACTACAAGAGACCCAGTACTTC
CDR3aa: CASSTVLQETQYF
v_gene: TRBV18
d_gene: NA
abundance: NA
j_gene: TRBJ2-5

CDR3nt: TGCGCCAGCACCTCCGGGACAACTGCCTGGGATACGCAGTATTTT
CDR3aa: CASTSGTTAWDTQYF
v_gene: TRBV5-1
d_gene: NA
abundance: NA
j_gene: TRBJ2-3

CDR3nt: TGCGCCAGCACCGACGGGACAGGGGGGAACATTCAGTACTTC
CDR3aa: CASTDGTGGNIQYF
v_gene: TRBV5-1
d_gene: TRBD1
abundance: NA
j_gene: TRBJ2-4

CDR3nt: TGTGCCAGCAGCTTAAGACCCGGGTTGGACTATGGCTACACCTTC
CDR3aa: CASSLRPGLDYGYTF
v_gene: TRBV5-6
d_gene: NA
abundance: few
j_gene: TRBJ1-2

CDR3nt: TGTGCCAGTAGTACCTCCCGACTAGCGGGGGTCACAGATACGCAGTATTTT
CDR3aa: CASSTSRLAGVTDTQYF
v_gene: TRBV19
d_gene: TRBD2
abundance: NA
j_gene: TRBJ2-3